Sequencing of this T cell receptor (beta chain) was carried out in a study of OX40 agonist ivuxolimab in advanced cancers. In the case of this clone: The antigen is not known.

Regarding the study as a whole: Low clonal expansion, among the lowest seen, marked partial responders at 0.1-3.0 mg/kg.

Measured with immunoSEQ multiplex PCR; TCRdb has only the in-frame clones, and not every one. The sample includes 60,000 or so clones, more than 75% of them seen just once. CDR1 is SGHNT, CDR2 YYREEE, per germline (reference sequence). Trimming removed 5 bases from V and 1 base from J, with 12 bases in between. This CDR3 region has 15 residues. This chain uses TRBV5-4 with TRBJ2-2; D ambiguous. This sample comprised CD4+ or CD8+ T cells sorted from blood, obtained in a trial of the OX40 agonist ivuxolimab. The receptor's source is an adult with an advanced solid tumor such as melanoma, head and neck, liver or kidney cancer. The CDR3 DNA reads as TGTGCCAGCAGGTTATTTGACCGGAACACCGGGGAGCTGTTTTTT. Amino acids: CASRLFDRNTGELFF.